This T cell receptor (beta chain) was found in a study of graft-versus-host responses after intestinal transplantation. Across the study: Among the recipients, transplants were multivisceral, liver-intestinal, or isolated intestinal. Tacrolimus plus steroids were given to all recipients for roughly 3 years, preceded by anti-thymocyte globulin induction.

Study-wide results and limits: GvH clones appeared in recipient marrow, some first in ileum or blood.

With regard to this clone: The antigen is unknown.

Germline values: CDR1 ENHRY, CDR2 SYGVKD. This CDR3 has 13 amino acids. Trimming took off 8 bases at V and 0 bases at J, with 9 bases between the two ends. The repertoire was sequenced with immunoSEQ multiplex PCR; TCRdb's copy has only in-frame clones and lacks some. The sample lists 45,000 to 65,000 clones, about 94% occurring once. This sequence originates from a human donor who was the organ donor for an intestinal transplant. The chain recombines TRBV10-3 with TRBJ2-3; the D call may be TRBD1 or TRBD2 (7 bases each). The sequencing here drew on unstimulated CD4+ T cells sorted from spleen or lymph node cells, taken before transplant. This CDR3 is CAIQGGSTDTQYF. In DNA, the CDR3 is TGTGCCATCCAGGGGGGGAGCACAGATACGCAGTATTTT.